The following is a T cell receptor beta chain sequence with its context. As handled by the study authors: Reference gene primer amplification in the assay estimated nucleated cell counts. Libraries were prepared by immunoSEQ multiplex PCR; TCRdb keeps only in-frame clonotypes and omits some of them. D and trimming were read from the DNA, whereas the V and J calls and clone size are those reported in that table. The table lists 70,000 to 80,000 clones, roughly 84% of them singletons. The data derive from a study of blood T cell repertoires in COVID-19. Study summary: Acute-phase and convalescent COVID-19 samples originated in the United States, Italy and Spain.

The material sequenced was peripheral blood. The sequence came from a human donor in a cohort sampled during active COVID-19.

CDR3 residues: CASSPTGAFSGANVLTF. The CDR3, as DNA: TGTGCCAGCTCACCGACAGGGGCTTTTTCTGGGGCCAACGTCCTGACTTTC. The chain combines TRBV18 with TRBJ2-6, with 8 bases identical to TRBD1. Germline assignment: CDR1 KGHSH and CDR2 LQKENI. The CDR3 runs to 17 residues. V shed 3 bases, J shed 1 base, and the junction held 5 bases outside the gene matches.